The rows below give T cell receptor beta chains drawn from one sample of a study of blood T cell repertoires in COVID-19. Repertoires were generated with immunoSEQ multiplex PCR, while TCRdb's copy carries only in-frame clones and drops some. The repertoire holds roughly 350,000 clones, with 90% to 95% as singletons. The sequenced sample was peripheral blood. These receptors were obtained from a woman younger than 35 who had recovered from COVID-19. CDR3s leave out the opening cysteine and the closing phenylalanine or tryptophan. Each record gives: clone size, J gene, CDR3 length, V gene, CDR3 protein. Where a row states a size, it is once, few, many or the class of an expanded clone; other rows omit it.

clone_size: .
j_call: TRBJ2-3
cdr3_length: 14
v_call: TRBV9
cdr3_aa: ASSLRTGALTDTQY

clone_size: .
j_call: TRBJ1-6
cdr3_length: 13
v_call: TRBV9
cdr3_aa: ASSGVGDRGSPLH

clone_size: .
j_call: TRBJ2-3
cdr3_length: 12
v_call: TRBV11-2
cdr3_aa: ASSPRGVTDTQY

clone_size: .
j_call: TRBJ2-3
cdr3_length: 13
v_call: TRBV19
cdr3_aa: ASSSHEGGTDTQY

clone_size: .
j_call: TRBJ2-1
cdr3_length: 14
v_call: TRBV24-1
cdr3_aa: ATSDSGQGGGNEQF

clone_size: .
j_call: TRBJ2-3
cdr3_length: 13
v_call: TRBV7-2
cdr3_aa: ASSLGGRGIDTQY

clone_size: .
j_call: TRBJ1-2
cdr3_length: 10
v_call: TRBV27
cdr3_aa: ASSESGRGYT

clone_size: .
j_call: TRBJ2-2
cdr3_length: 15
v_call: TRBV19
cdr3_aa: ATRNEGSWANTGELF

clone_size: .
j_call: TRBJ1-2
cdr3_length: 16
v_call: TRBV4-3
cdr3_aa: ASSQEVAGKRLNYGYT

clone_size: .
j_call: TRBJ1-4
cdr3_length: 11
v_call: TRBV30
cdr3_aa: AWGAGTNEKLF

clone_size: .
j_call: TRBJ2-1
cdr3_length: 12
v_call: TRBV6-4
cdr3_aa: ASSDSRRSGEQF

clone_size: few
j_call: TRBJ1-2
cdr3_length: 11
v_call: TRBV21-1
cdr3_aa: ASSKGQGGGYT

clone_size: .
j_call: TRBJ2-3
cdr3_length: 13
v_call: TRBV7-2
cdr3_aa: ASSFTGTTTDTQY

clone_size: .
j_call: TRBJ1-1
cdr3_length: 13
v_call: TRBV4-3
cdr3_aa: ASSPYRQGQAEAF

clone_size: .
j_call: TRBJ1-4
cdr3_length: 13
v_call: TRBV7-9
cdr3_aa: ASSLLTGFGEKLF

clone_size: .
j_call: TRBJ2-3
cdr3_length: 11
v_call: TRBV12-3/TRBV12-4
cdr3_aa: ASRVSGSDTQY

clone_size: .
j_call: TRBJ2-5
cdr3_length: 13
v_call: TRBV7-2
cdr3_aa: ASSLLARPTETQY

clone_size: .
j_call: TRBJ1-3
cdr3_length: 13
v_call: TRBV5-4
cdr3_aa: ASSLVAGTGNTIY

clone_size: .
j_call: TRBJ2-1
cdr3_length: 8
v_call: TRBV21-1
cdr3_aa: ANSDNEQF

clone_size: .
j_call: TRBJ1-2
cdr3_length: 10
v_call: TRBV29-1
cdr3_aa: SAADRFDGYT

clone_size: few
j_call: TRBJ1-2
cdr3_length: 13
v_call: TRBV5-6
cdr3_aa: ASSLGQTGGRSYT

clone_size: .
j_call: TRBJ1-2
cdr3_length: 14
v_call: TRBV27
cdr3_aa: ASRSMGRGLDYGYT

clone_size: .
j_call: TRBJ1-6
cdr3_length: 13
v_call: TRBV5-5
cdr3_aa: ASSLYRQTYSPLH

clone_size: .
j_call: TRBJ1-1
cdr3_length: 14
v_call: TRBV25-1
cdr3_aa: ASSEMTGGINTEAF

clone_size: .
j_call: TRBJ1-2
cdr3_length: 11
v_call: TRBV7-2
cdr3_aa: ASSTTPNYGYT

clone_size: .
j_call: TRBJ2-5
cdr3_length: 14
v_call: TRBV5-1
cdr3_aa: ASSLLGQSGQETQY

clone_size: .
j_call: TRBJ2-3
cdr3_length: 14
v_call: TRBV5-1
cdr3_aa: ASSLAAGGSTDTQY

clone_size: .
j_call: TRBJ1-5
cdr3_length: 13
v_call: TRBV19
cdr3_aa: ASRPPGLLNQPQH

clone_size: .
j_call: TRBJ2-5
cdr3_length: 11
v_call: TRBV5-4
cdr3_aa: ASSPPGGETQY

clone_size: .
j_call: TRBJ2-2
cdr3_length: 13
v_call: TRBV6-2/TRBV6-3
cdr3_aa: ASSLLDPNTGELF

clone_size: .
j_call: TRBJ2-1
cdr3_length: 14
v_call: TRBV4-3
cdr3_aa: ASSQGQELSYNEQF

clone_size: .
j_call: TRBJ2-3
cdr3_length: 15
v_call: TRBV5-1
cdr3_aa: ASSQHSSGASTDTQY

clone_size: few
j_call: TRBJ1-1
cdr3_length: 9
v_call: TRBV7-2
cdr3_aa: ASSSAREAF

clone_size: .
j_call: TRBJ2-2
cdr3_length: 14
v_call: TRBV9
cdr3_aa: ASSVRAGGPGGELF

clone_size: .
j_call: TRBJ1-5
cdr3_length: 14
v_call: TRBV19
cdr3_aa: ASTAHGTGNGQPQH

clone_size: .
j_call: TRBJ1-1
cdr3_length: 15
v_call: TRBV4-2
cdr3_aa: ASSQDRGLGGNTEAF

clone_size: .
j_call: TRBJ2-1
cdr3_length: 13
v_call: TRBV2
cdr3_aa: ASSEGGGSYNEQF

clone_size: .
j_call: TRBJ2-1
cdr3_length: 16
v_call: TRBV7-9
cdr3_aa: ASSVPRTTSGRADEQF

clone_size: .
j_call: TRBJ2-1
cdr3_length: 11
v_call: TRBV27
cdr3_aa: ASRASGHNEQF

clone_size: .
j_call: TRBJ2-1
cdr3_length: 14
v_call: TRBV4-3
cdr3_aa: ASSQDGLAGDNEQF

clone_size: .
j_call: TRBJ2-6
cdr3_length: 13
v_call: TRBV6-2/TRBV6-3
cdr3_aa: ASSRGTGGANVLT

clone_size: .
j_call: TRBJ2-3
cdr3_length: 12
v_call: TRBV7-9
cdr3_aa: ASRGLAGVDTQY

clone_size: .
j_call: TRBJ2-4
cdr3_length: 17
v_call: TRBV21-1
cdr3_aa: ASRLRDSQYFIAKNIQY

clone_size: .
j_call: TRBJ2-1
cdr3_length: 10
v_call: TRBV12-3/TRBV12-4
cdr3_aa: ASSPWASEQF

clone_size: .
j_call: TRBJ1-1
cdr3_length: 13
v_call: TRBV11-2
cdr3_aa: ASSARTQGNTEAF

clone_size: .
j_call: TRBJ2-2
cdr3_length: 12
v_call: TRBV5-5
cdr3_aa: ASSPDVSYGELF

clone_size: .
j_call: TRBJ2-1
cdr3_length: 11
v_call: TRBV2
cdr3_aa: ASTASGYNEQF

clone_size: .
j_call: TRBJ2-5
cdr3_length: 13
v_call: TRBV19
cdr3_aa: ASSMSRQGDETQY

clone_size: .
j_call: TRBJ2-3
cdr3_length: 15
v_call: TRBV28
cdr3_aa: ASSLPTSGERTDTQY

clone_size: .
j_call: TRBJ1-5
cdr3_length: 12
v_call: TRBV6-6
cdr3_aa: ASASQGSGQPQH

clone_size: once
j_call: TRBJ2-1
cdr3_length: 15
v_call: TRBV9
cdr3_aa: ASDRRGTPSSYNEQF

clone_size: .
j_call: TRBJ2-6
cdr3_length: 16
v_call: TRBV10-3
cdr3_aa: ATSGNPGQRSGANVLT

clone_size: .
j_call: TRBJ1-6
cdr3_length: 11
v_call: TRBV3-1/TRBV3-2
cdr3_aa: ASSQGRDSPLH

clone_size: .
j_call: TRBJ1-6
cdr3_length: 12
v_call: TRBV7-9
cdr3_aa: ASSFGTGNSPLH

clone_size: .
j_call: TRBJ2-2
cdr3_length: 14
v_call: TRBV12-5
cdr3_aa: ASGVRLAGYSGELF